This record looks at one T cell receptor beta chain sequence and its context. Its antigen remains unknown. These data come from a study of cytomegalovirus exposure and HLA in healthy donors. Study observations and caveats: A later analysis showed HLA-associated TCR beta chains outstripping equally common others in clonal expansion.

The PCR made use of 60 Vbeta and 13 Jbeta primers. TCRdb's copy holds only in-frame clones and misses some; the assay was immunoSEQ multiplex PCR. The table lists some 170,000 clones, approximately 90% of them singletons. There are 18 residues in the CDR3. In germline, CDR1 is SGHVS, CDR2 FNYEAQ. V trimming: 1 base; J trimming: 0 bases; junction bases outside the gene matches: 6. J is TRBJ2-2 and V is TRBV7-6, with 9 bases identical to TRBD1. The specimen was PBMCs. This TCR was sampled from a woman aged 25 to 39 in good health and CMV-seronegative. The CDR3 region is CASSLVVGTGTNTGELFF. The CDR3 DNA follows: TGTGCCAGCAGCTTAGTTGTTGGGACAGGGACGAACACCGGGGAGCTGTTTTTT.